Following are 32 T cell receptor beta chains from one sample sequenced in a study of T cell changes during pregnancy in multiple sclerosis (dated by TCRdb to about 2019). The library was prepared using the immunoSEQ multiplex PCR assay. TCRdb obtained this table from immuneACCESS and retained in-frame rearrangements with V and J assigned. These tables miss some clones; where compared with another copy, unresolved V genes account for less than half of the shortfall, and the remainder is unexplained. This sample is represented by approximately 31,000 clones; about 93% of them were singletons. About 0.41% of the sample lies in the top ten. Sequenced material: CD4+ T cells from peripheral blood mononuclear cells, taken in the second trimester of pregnancy. Receptors were obtained from a female donor with multiple sclerosis, enrolled in a pregnancy study.

This CDR3 is CAWSVRRTRTEAFF. CDR3 sequence (DNA): TGTGCCTGGAGTGTCCGGCGGACTCGGACTGAAGCTTTCTTT. The chain couples TRBV30 to TRBJ1-1; D is unclear. Trimming stripped 0 bases from V and 5 bases from J, with 13 bases between. In germline, CDR1 is GTSNPN, CDR2 SVGIG (reference sequence). This CDR3 has 14 residues. Variable domain in full (rest from reference TRBV30 and TRBJ1-1): SQTIHQWPATLVQPVGSPLSLECTVEGTSNPNLYWYRQAAGRGLQLLFYSVGIGQISSEVPQNLSASRPQDRQFILSSKKLLLSDSGFYLCAWSVRRTRTEAFFGQGTRLTVV.

The chain carries TRBV30 and TRBJ1-1; TRBD1 matches at 8 bases. V was clipped by 5 bases and J by 5 bases; unmatched bases: 7. Germline V CDR1 and CDR2: GTSNPN, SVGIG (reference sequence). This CDR3 has 13 residues. The CDR3 loop is CAWVRTGKTEAFF. CDR3 sequence (DNA): TGTGCCTGGGTGCGGACAGGGAAAACTGAAGCTTTCTTT.

In this sample, this clone turned up once. The chain combines TRBV28 with TRBJ2-3, with TRBD1 matching 9 bases. CDR3 length: 13 amino acids. V lost 8 bases, J lost 4 bases, and 4 bases stayed unmatched. The germline V gene encodes CDR1 MDHEN and CDR2 SYDVKM. The DNA for the CDR3 is TGTGCCAGCCTTAGGACAGGGGCAGATACGCAGTATTTT. It specifies CASLRTGADTQYF.

V is TRBV6-6 and J is TRBJ1-5, with D possibly TRBD1 on 6 matching bases. The CDR3 runs 13 residues. Between the trimmed V and J ends, which lost 6 bases and 4 bases, there was a span of 10 bases. CDR1 is MNHNY, CDR2 SVGAGI, per germline (reference sequence). The CDR3 DNA reads as TGTGCCAGCAGGCTACAGGGTAATCAGCCCCAGCATTTT. Translating it yields CASRLQGNQPQHF.

Here the CDR3 DNA reads TGTGCCAGCAGTGCCAGCGGGAGCTCCTACAATGAGCAGTTCTTC. This codes for CASSASGSSYNEQFF. The rearrangement links TRBV2 to TRBJ2-1, with 8 positions matching TRBD2. Germline V CDR1 and CDR2: SNHLY, FYNNEI. The CDR3 has 15 amino acids. Germline trimming cut 4 bases from V and 0 bases from J; bases unmatched to any gene: 2. The variable domain in full, with the rest retrieved from reference TRBV2 and TRBJ2-1, is EPEVTQTPSHQVTQMGQEVILRCVPISNHLYFYWYRQILGQKVEFLVSFYNNEISEKSEIFDDQFSVERPDGSNFTLKIRSTKLEDSAMYFCASSASGSSYNEQFFGPGTRLTVL.

The V and J genes are TRBV2 and TRBJ2-4, with a tentative D call TRBD2 (5 bases). In germline, CDR1 is SNHLY, CDR2 FYNNEI. V lost 4 bases to trimming and J lost 3 bases, with 10 bases between them. The CDR3 has 14 residues. CDR3 in amino acids: CASSGLRDKNIQYF. In DNA form, the CDR3 reads TGTGCCAGCAGTGGTCTTCGGGACAAAAACATTCAGTACTTC.

This clone was picked up one time. V and J are TRBV5-1 and TRBJ1-4; D remains ambiguous. Germline V CDR1 and CDR2: SGHRS, YFSETQ. The CDR3 loop spans 15 amino acids. V was shortened by 6 bases and J by 0 bases, with 12 bases between the two germline ends. In DNA form, the CDR3 reads TGCGCCAGCAAGCGACGGACTGCAACTAATGAAAAACTGTTTTTT. Amino acid sequence: CASKRRTATNEKLFF.

This chain uses TRBV6-5 with TRBJ2-7; 8 nucleotides line up with TRBD2. TRBJ2-1 explains the end of the DNA better; the J call may be wrong. The CDR3 extends over 15 amino acids. In germline, CDR1 is MNHEY, CDR2 SVGAGI. The CDR3: CASSSRLAYDNEQFF. For the CDR3, the DNA is TGTGCCAGCAGTTCCCGACTAGCGTACGACAATGAGCAGTTCTTC.

The J gene is TRBJ1-1, the V gene TRBV7-8; 7 nucleotides line up with TRBD1. This CDR3 has 14 amino acids. CDR1 is SGHVS and CDR2 is FQNEAQ in the germline V gene. V shed 1 base, J shed 10 bases, and the junction held 9 bases outside the gene matches. The CDR3 loop is CASSLGGTGAGAFF. In DNA, the CDR3 is TGTGCCAGCAGCTTAGGGGGAACAGGGGCGGGAGCTTTCTTT.

The V call is TRBV30, the J call TRBJ2-5; 8 bases align to TRBD2. Germline V gives CDR1 GTSNPN, CDR2 SVGIG (reference sequence). The V gene end was trimmed by 1 base and the J gene end by 5 bases; junction bases not matched to a gene: 6. CDR3 length equals 14 residues. CDR3 sequence reads: CAWSGSGGGETQYF. In DNA form, the CDR3 reads TGTGCCTGGAGTGGGTCGGGCGGGGGGGAGACCCAGTACTTC.

The chain combines TRBV7-2 with TRBJ1-1; no definite D call. This CDR3 has 14 residues. Germline values: CDR1 SGHTA, CDR2 FQGNSA. V dropped 2 bases and J dropped 1 base, with 8 bases sitting between them. The CDR3 loop reads CASSLFIENTEAFF. CDR3 coding DNA: TGTGCCAGCAGCTTATTTATAGAGAACACTGAAGCTTTCTTT.

The chain joins TRBV5-6 to TRBJ1-2; 8 nucleotides match TRBD1. The germline V gene encodes CDR1 SGHDT and CDR2 YYEEEE. The CDR3 is 15 amino acids. V lost 0 bases and J lost 2; bases outside the gene matches: 3. The CDR3 DNA is TGTGCCAGCAGCTTGGCGGGACAGGAGAACTATGGCTACACCTTC. As protein: CASSLAGQENYGYTF.

V is TRBV7-6 and J is TRBJ2-7; possibly TRBD2 for D (6 bases). The CDR3 spans 17 residues. Trimming removed 0 bases from V and 0 bases from J, with 15 bases in between. CDR1 is SGHVS and CDR2 is FNYEAQ in the germline V gene. DNA of the CDR3: TGTGCCAGCAGCTTAGCCGGTAGCGGAATCATCTCCTACGAGCAGTACTTC. Protein sequence: CASSLAGSGIISYEQYF.

The V call is TRBV5-1, the J call TRBJ2-1, with 12 bases that match TRBD2. From germline, CDR1 is SGHRS and CDR2 YFSETQ. There are 15 residues in the CDR3. The trim removed 0 bases at V and 12 bases at J, leaving 7 bases unmatched. The chain's CDR3 is CASSLVLAGGMGQFF. The CDR3 DNA is TGCGCCAGCAGCTTGGTACTAGCGGGAGGTATGGGGCAGTTCTTC. The variable domain in full, with the rest retrieved from reference TRBV5-1 and TRBJ2-1, is KAGVTQTPRYLIKTRGQQVTLSCSPISGHRSVSWYQQTPGQGLQFLFEYFSETQRNKGNFPGRFSGRQFSNSRSEMNVSTLELGDSALYLCASSLVLAGGMGQFFGPGTRLTVL.

This sequence joins TRBV27 and TRBJ2-7; D is unclear. V gave up 7 bases and J gave up 1 base, with 11 bases separating them. CDR3 size: 13 residues. The germline CDR1 and CDR2 sequences are MNHEY and SMNVEV (reference sequence). The CDR3 spells CASTDPGSYEQYF. The CDR3 DNA reads TGTGCCAGCACCGATCCGGGTTCCTACGAGCAGTACTTC.

As regards this clone: Other DNA sequences in this specimen translate into the identical CDR3. This chain joins TRBV28 and TRBJ1-2, with 8 bases matching TRBD1. Unmatched junction bases numbered 1, after V lost 3 bases and J lost 4 bases. The length of the CDR3 is 13 residues. From germline, CDR1 is MDHEN and CDR2 SYDVKM. CDR3: CASSFGQGYGYTF. Written as DNA, the CDR3 is TGTGCCAGCAGTTTCGGACAGGGCTATGGCTACACCTTC.

The chain couples TRBV6-4 to TRBJ2-7, with 10 nucleotides matching TRBD1. With 4 bases clipped from V and 7 bases from J, the junction kept 7 bases outside the gene matches. This CDR3 has 14 residues. Per the germline V gene, CDR1 is MRHNA and CDR2 is SNTAGT. CDR3 bases: TGTGCCAGCAGTGGCCCGGGGACAGGGGATGAGCAGTACTTC. Amino acids: CASSGPGTGDEQYF.

The chain recombines TRBV7-2 with TRBJ1-2, with no clear D. CDR1 is SGHTA, CDR2 FQGNSA, per germline. This CDR3 is built from 16 residues. V was shortened by 0 bases and J by 5 bases, with 16 bases between the two germline ends. The CDR3, as DNA: TGTGCCAGCAGCTTAGCCGGGGTTGGGTCGGGTTATGGCTACACCTTC. This translates into CASSLAGVGSGYGYTF.

V is TRBV28 and J is TRBJ2-4; a weak D match, TRBD1 (6 bases). Trimming took off 5 bases at V and 2 bases at J, with 19 bases between the two ends. The CDR3 sequence is 17 residues long. Germline loops: CDR1 MDHEN, CDR2 SYDVKM. As DNA, the CDR3 is TGTGCCAGCAGTGTGACAGGCCGGCCGTTAACCAAAAACATTCAGTACTTC. It yields the protein CASSVTGRPLTKNIQYF.

The chain couples TRBV5-1 to TRBJ1-1, with D hard to call. Germline V lookup: CDR1 SGHRS, CDR2 YFSETQ. The CDR3 extends over 15 amino acids. Trimming took 2 bases from V and 1 from J, leaving 12 bases between them. CDR3 nucleotide sequence: TGCGCCAGCAGCTTAAGGCCAACGGGGAACACTGAAGCTTTCTTT. Protein product: CASSLRPTGNTEAFF.

The J gene is TRBJ1-4, the V gene TRBV10-3, with 8 bases that match TRBD1. The V and J ends lost 4 bases and 5 bases, in that order; junction bases with no gene match: 3. The CDR3 runs 14 residues. Germline CDR1 ENHRY, CDR2 SYGVKD. CDR3: CAISAGQENEKLFF. In DNA form, the CDR3 reads TGTGCCATCAGTGCGGGACAGGAGAATGAAAAACTGTTTTTT.

This clone was observed a single time. This CDR3 reads CASSLGTGQETQYF. DNA of the CDR3: TGCGCCAGCAGCTTGGGGACAGGGCAAGAGACCCAGTACTTC. This chain connects TRBV5-1 to TRBJ2-5; 8 nucleotides align to TRBD1. CDR1 is SGHRS, CDR2 YFSETQ, per germline. V dropped 0 bases and J dropped 2; count of bases not matched to a gene: 0. This CDR3 is 14 amino acids long.

The CDR3 nucleotides read TGCGCCAGCAGCGCCGGGGTTGGCTACACCTTC. Encoded protein: CASSAGVGYTF. The chain joins TRBV5-1 to TRBJ1-2; D gene unclear. CDR3 length: 11 residues. Germline V lookup: CDR1 SGHRS, CDR2 YFSETQ. The germline V and J ends were trimmed by 4 bases and 7 bases, with 8 bases remaining between them.

This clone has only a few counts. The chain combines TRBV9 with TRBJ2-1, with D possibly TRBD2 on 6 matching bases. V was clipped by 4 bases and J by 6 bases, with 17 bases between them. CDR3 length: 15 residues. The V gene's germline CDR1 is SGDLS and CDR2 YYNGEE. CDR3 coding DNA: TGTGCCAGCAGCCGGGAGACTAGACCCCCCAATGAGCAGTTCTTC. Translation: CASSRETRPPNEQFF. The full variable domain, with the rest looked up from reference TRBV9 and TRBJ2-1, is DSGVTQTPKHLITATGQRVTLRCSPRSGDLSVYWYQQSLDQGLQFLIQYYNGEERAKGNILERFSAQQFPDLHSELNLSSLELGDSALYFCASSRETRPPNEQFFGPGTRLTVL.

This clone showed up just a few times. The chain employs TRBV4-3 and TRBJ2-4; the D gene is possibly TRBD2 (6 bases). The CDR3 extends over 15 amino acids. Germline assignment: CDR1 LGHNA and CDR2 YSLEER. V was clipped by 0 bases and J by 8 bases, with 14 bases between them. The CDR3 DNA is TGCGCCAGCAGCCAAGAAGGCCGGGAGACGGACATTCAGTACTTC. Protein sequence: CASSQEGRETDIQYF.

The V call is TRBV5-5, the J call TRBJ1-2, with 7 bases matching TRBD1. CDR1 is SGHKS and CDR2 is YYEKEE in the germline V gene (reference sequence). CDR3 length: 12 residues. J was trimmed by 4 bases and V by 7 bases; bases with no gene match: 4. The CDR3 coding sequence is TGTGCCAGCGGCAGGGGGGCCTATGGCTACACCTTC. It yields the protein CASGRGAYGYTF.

The J gene is TRBJ1-2, the V gene TRBV11-2; D is possibly TRBD1 (6 bases). The germline V and J ends were trimmed by 2 bases and 5 bases, with 18 bases remaining between them. The CDR3 runs to 16 residues. Germline loops: CDR1 SGHAT, CDR2 FQNNGV. The CDR3 reads CASSLFSRQGKYGYTF. The CDR3 DNA follows: TGTGCCAGCAGCTTATTTTCTCGGCAGGGGAAGTATGGCTACACCTTC.

The chain couples TRBV4-2 to TRBJ1-2; D may be TRBD1 (5 bases). Germline values: CDR1 LGHNA, CDR2 YNFKEQ. Deletions cut 2 bases from V and 2 bases from J, with 18 bases between. The CDR3 has 17 amino acids. The CDR3 DNA is TGTGCCAGCAGCCAAAATCCCGCCACGGCAGGGAACTATGGCTACACCTTC. This sequence encodes CASSQNPATAGNYGYTF.

This clone came up once. The CDR3 nucleotides are TGTGCCAGCAGCCCTCGCACAGGGTCGGGGGCCAACGTCCTGACTTTC. It codes for CASSPRTGSGANVLTF. V and J are TRBV7-8 and TRBJ2-6; weak D call: TRBD1 (6 bases). Germline assignment: CDR1 SGHVS and CDR2 FQNEAQ. The CDR3 sequence is 16 residues long. The germline V and J ends were trimmed by 5 bases and 4 bases, with 15 bases remaining between them.

The V call is TRBV28, the J call TRBJ1-2, with 7 nucleotides matching TRBD1. Germline lookup yields CDR1 MDHEN and CDR2 SYDVKM. CDR3 size: 15 residues. Trimming at V came to 7 bases and at J to 6 bases, leaving 14 bases not matched to a gene. CDR3 sequence reads: CASTEVGRGGDGYTF. The CDR3 DNA reads TGTGCCAGCACCGAGGTGGGGAGAGGGGGCGATGGCTACACCTTC.

This rearrangement joins TRBV5-1 to TRBJ1-1, with a tentative D call TRBD1 (6 bases). Germline V CDR1 and CDR2: SGHRS, YFSETQ. The V gene lost 4 bases and the J gene lost 3 bases, with 13 bases spanning the gap. The CDR3 length is 14 residues. CDR3 residues: CASSGDTGHTEAFF. Written as DNA, the CDR3 is TGCGCCAGCAGCGGCGATACAGGGCACACTGAAGCTTTCTTT.

This chain uses TRBV7-9 with TRBJ1-4; D is possibly TRBD1 (6 bases). V lost 4 bases, J lost 1 base, and 7 bases lay in between. Germline assignment: CDR1 SEHNR and CDR2 FQNEAQ (reference sequence). This CDR3 has 14 residues. The CDR3 DNA is TGTGCCAGCAGCTCCAGGGGAACTAATGAAAAACTGTTTTTT. It codes for CASSSRGTNEKLFF.